Each of the 14 T cell receptor beta chains below was sequenced from the same sample in a study of shared clonotypes between healthy human individuals. Assay used: immunoSEQ multiplex PCR; TCRdb lists only in-frame clones, some missing. Of about half a million clones detected, over 70% appear once; the ten largest clones hold over 9.5%. The sequencing input was PBMCs. The receptor source for this set is a middle-aged woman in good health. Some clones in this sample may be carry-over from other donors' samples.

With respect to this clone: Since a far larger clone is one base different, this is likely a read error. The CDR3 does not close with the conserved phenylalanine or tryptophan, likely indicating a read error. The gene calls are TRBV5-1 and TRBJ2-2; D might be TRBD2 (6 bases). V was shortened by 0 bases and J by 4 bases, with 10 bases between the two germline ends. Germline V gene lookup returns CDR1 SGHRS and CDR2 YFSETQ. The CDR3 has 15 amino acids. CDR3 loop: CASSLDRRGTGELFL. Here the CDR3 DNA reads TGCGCCAGCAGCTTGGACAGGCGGGGCACCGGGGAGCTGTTTCTT.

The chain couples TRBV11-1 to TRBJ2-7; unclear D gene. The germline V gene encodes CDR1 SGHAT and CDR2 FQDESV (reference sequence). CDR3 size: 13 residues. V was shortened by 5 bases and J by 6 bases, with 14 bases between the two germline ends. This chain's CDR3 is CASSAGPPGEQYF. The CDR3 DNA sequence: TGTGCCAGCAGCGCCGGGCCCCCTGGCGAGCAGTACTTC.

The genes are TRBV5-1 and TRBJ1-1; D gene ambiguous. V lost 0 bases, J lost 4 bases, and 4 bases lay in between. Germline V lookup: CDR1 SGHRS, CDR2 YFSETQ. This CDR3 spans 12 amino acids. The CDR3 loop reads CASSLGVTEAFF. For the CDR3, the DNA is TGCGCCAGCAGCTTGGGGGTCACTGAAGCTTTCTTT.

The chain couples TRBV6-1 to TRBJ2-7, with TRBD1 matching over 7 bases. The CDR3 runs 15 residues. V lost 6 bases, J lost 0 bases, and 8 bases stayed unmatched. The V gene's germline CDR1 is MNHNS and CDR2 SASEGT. CDR3 in amino acids: CASRVPGQSSYEQYF. CDR3 in DNA: TGTGCCAGCAGAGTCCCGGGACAGAGCTCCTACGAGCAGTACTTC.

This clone has more than one count but fewer than ten. V usage is TRBV14 and J usage is TRBJ2-1, with 10 bases that match TRBD2. The junction had 13 bases not matched to a gene; V was cut back by 3 bases and J by 2 bases. The CDR3 spans 19 residues. Germline CDR1 and CDR2: SGHDN and FVKESK. The CDR3 sequence: CASSHGLTGSGRPYNEQFF. The CDR3 DNA follows: TGTGCCAGCAGCCACGGACTGACGGGTAGCGGGAGGCCCTACAATGAGCAGTTCTTC.

This clone was seen a single time. This is likely an artifact of a read error, given a far larger clone one base away. The chain combines TRBV2 with TRBJ2-7, with 8 nucleotides matching TRBD1. The germline V gene encodes CDR1 SNHLY and CDR2 FYNNEI. The junction had 6 bases not matched to a gene; V was cut back by 11 bases and J by 3 bases. This CDR3 is built from 12 residues. In DNA form, the CDR3 reads TGTGCCGGCCTTGGACAGGGCTACGAGCAGTACTTC. It specifies CAGLGQGYEQYF.

Comment on this clone: This likely traces to a read error, being one base from a far larger clone. The chain links TRBV7-2 to TRBJ2-1; possible D gene TRBD1, 6 bases. The CDR3 is 13 amino acids. CDR1 and CDR2 from the germline V gene are SGHTA and FQGNSA. The CDR3: CASSLGWDNERFF. For the CDR3, the DNA is TGTGCCAGCAGCTTAGGTTGGGACAATGAGCGGTTCTTC.

This clone was counted ten times or more. The rearrangement links TRBV10-2 to TRBJ1-1; TRBD1 aligns across 7 bases. The CDR3 runs to 15 residues. Trimming cost V 3 bases and J 1 base; bases outside gene matches: 5. Per the germline V gene, CDR1 is WSHSY and CDR2 is SAAADI. In nucleotides, the CDR3 is TGCGCCAGCAGTGATCCTAGACAGGGGAACACTGAAGCTTTCTTT. The encoded protein is CASSDPRQGNTEAFF.

The chain joins TRBV7-9 to TRBJ2-5; 9 bases agree with TRBD1. The CDR3 length is 15 residues. CDR1 is SEHNR, CDR2 FQNEAQ, per germline (reference sequence). With V trimmed by 5 bases and J by 5 bases, 9 bases remained unmatched. The CDR3 is CASSPQQGAGETQYF. The CDR3 nucleotides are TGTGCCAGCAGCCCCCAACAGGGGGCAGGGGAGACCCAGTACTTC.

Comment on this clone: Only one base separates this from a far larger clonotype, so it likely reflects a read error. J is TRBJ2-5 and V is TRBV5-6; tentatively, D is TRBD2 (6 bases). The germline CDR1 and CDR2 sequences are SGHDT and YYEEEE. The CDR3 is 16 residues long. CDR3 sequence: CASSPRGGPSEETRYF. In DNA, the CDR3 is TGTGCCAGCAGCCCGCGGGGTGGGCCTTCCGAAGAGACCCGGTACTTC.

This clone was seen only a few times. V gene TRBV30 combines with J gene TRBJ2-7; D possibly uses TRBD1 or TRBD2 (5 bases each). Trimming stripped 1 base from V and 2 bases from J, with 6 bases between. The V gene's germline CDR1 is GTSNPN and CDR2 SVGIG (reference sequence). The CDR3 has 12 amino acids. The CDR3 DNA is TGTGCCTGGAGTGGGGGACCCTACGAGCAGTACTTC. It translates to CAWSGGPYEQYF.

This chain joins TRBV30 and TRBJ2-3; the match to TRBD2 covers 9 bases. The CDR3 sequence is 15 residues long. V was pared by 3 bases and J by 6 bases, with 10 bases of the junction left unmatched. Germline loops: CDR1 GTSNPN, CDR2 SVGIG (reference sequence). The CDR3 sequence: CAWSLSGLATDTQYF. The CDR3 DNA reads TGTGCCTGGAGCCTATCGGGACTAGCAACTGATACGCAGTATTTT.

A note on this clone: This is likely an artifact of a read error, given a far larger clone one base away. The genes are TRBV29-1 and TRBJ2-3, with D tentatively TRBD1 or TRBD2 (5 bases each). CDR3 length: 12 amino acids. Per germline, CDR1 SQVTM and CDR2 ANQGSEA. CDR3: CIATPGPDTQYF. The CDR3 region has the DNA TGCATCGCAACCCCGGGGCCAGATACGCAGTATTTT.

The chain couples TRBV19 to TRBJ2-7; maybe TRBD2 (6 bases). This CDR3 has 15 amino acids. CDR1 is LNHDA and CDR2 is SQIVND in the germline V gene (reference sequence). With 0 bases removed from V and 3 bases from J, the gap between germline ends came to 12 bases. The CDR3 sequence: CASSIDGTAVYEQYF. In nucleotides, the CDR3 is TGTGCCAGTAGTATAGATGGGACTGCGGTCTACGAGCAGTACTTC.